This TCR beta chain was recovered during a study of chemoradiotherapy in HPV16-positive cancers. This clone came up once. What it binds is unknown. Assay used: immunoSEQ multiplex PCR; TCRdb lists only in-frame clones, some missing. The sample includes 6,500 to 10,000 clones, around 81% seen only once; the top ten take 1.9%. The germline CDR1 and CDR2 sequences are MDHEN and SYDVKM. The CDR3 runs 14 residues. V lost 10 bases to trimming and J lost 7 bases, with 20 bases between them. Samples were taken several times over chemoradiotherapy. Broader study findings: Non-HPV-specific T cells did not expand in tumors during treatment, whereas candidate HPV-specific clones and E7-related motifs did. HPV-responsive T-cell expansion during chemoradiotherapy was linked to improved recurrence-free survival in HPV16-positive patients. The functional HPV-specific definition rests on just a couple of HPV16-positive patients.

This clonotype was sampled from a human donor with HPV-associated anogenital cancer. The gene calls are TRBV28 and TRBJ2-4, with D perhaps given as TRBD1 or TRBD2 (6 bases each). The sample was collected from a patient who underwent chemoradiotherapy. CDR3 amino acids: CATKEGGLSNIQYF. The DNA of the CDR3 is TGTGCCACCAAGGAAGGGGGACTTTCGAACATTCAGTACTTC.